The 19 T cell receptor beta chains presented below share a single source sample, sequenced in a study of long-term antiretroviral therapy in people with HIV. The run of the v3.0 immunoSEQ assay was at survey level. Clones were sequenced by immunoSEQ multiplex PCR, and TCRdb holds only the in-frame ones, with some missing. This repertoire shows 20,000 to 25,000 clones, approximately 85% found once; its top ten account for 7.2%. Sequencing was performed on unsorted PBMCs, taken 1.5 years after starting antiretroviral therapy. The receptors stem from a man younger than 45 with HIV.

This CDR3 reads CASSPPSGRVSGELFF. The CDR3 nucleotides are TGCGCCAGCAGCCCCCCGAGCGGGAGGGTGAGCGGGGAGCTGTTTTTT. J is TRBJ2-2 and V is TRBV5-1; TRBD2 aligns across 10 bases. Looked up from germline, CDR1 is SGHRS and CDR2 is YFSETQ. The CDR3 sequence is 16 residues long. With 4 bases clipped from V and 7 bases from J, the junction kept 10 bases outside the gene matches.

V is TRBV29-1 and J is TRBJ2-2, with 7 bases lining up with TRBD1. CDR1 and CDR2 (germline): SQVTM, ANQGSEA. V trimming: 5 bases; J trimming: 3 bases; junction bases outside the gene matches: 6. This CDR3 contains 14 residues. The CDR3 protein is CSVSNRGDTGELFF. The CDR3 bases are TGCAGCGTTAGTAACAGGGGCGACACCGGGGAGCTGTTTTTT.

This chain links TRBV7-2 with TRBJ2-3, with 14 bases lining up with TRBD2. V shed 4 bases, J shed 2 bases, and the junction held 11 bases outside the gene matches. The CDR3 has 19 amino acids. From germline, CDR1 is SGHTA and CDR2 FQGNSA. Here the CDR3 reads CASSWTPGTSGGATDTQYF. The CDR3 DNA is TGTGCCAGCAGCTGGACCCCCGGGACTAGCGGGGGAGCCACAGATACGCAGTATTTT.

Only one count was recorded for this clone. V gene TRBV4-1 combines with J gene TRBJ2-1; no clear D. This CDR3 region has 12 residues. Germline-derived CDR1 and CDR2 are MGHRA and YSYEKL. Deletions cut 0 bases from V and 10 bases from J, with 7 bases between. CDR3 DNA: TGCGCCAGCAGCCAAGAGGGGAAGGAGCAGTTCTTC. The encoded protein is CASSQEGKEQFF.

This chain uses TRBV11-1 with TRBJ1-4, with D uncertain. Trimming removed 4 bases from V and 2 bases from J, with 11 bases in between. The length of the CDR3 is 15 residues. From germline, CDR1 is SGHAT and CDR2 FQDESV (reference sequence). The CDR3 region is CASSSGGRTNEKLFF. CDR3 in DNA: TGTGCCAGCAGCTCAGGCGGTAGGACTAATGAAAAACTGTTTTTT.

The rearrangement joins TRBV18 to TRBJ2-6; D may be TRBD2 (6 bases). The CDR3 has 16 amino acids. Trimming pared 4 bases from V and 1 base from J, leaving 11 bases between. From germline, CDR1 is KGHSH and CDR2 LQKENI. DNA of the CDR3: TGTGCCAGCTCACGTGGGACTCTATCTGGGGCCAACGTCCTGACTTTC. This encodes CASSRGTLSGANVLTF.

The chain recombines TRBV19 with TRBJ1-1; 9 bases are shared with TRBD1. Germline V gene sequence: CDR1 LNHDA, CDR2 SQIVND (reference sequence). The CDR3 spans 17 residues. V lost 4 bases to trimming and J lost 1 base; unmatched junction nucleotides: 10. The CDR3 nucleotides read TGTGCCAGTAGTAGAGACCTCGGGACAGGGTGGAACACTGAAGCTTTCTTT. This translates into CASSRDLGTGWNTEAFF. The complete variable domain, with remaining parts taken from reference TRBV19 and TRBJ1-1, reads DGGITQSPKYLFRKEGQNVTLSCEQNLNHDAMYWYRQDPGQGLRLIYYSQIVNDFQKGDIAEGYSVSREKKESFPLTVTSAQKNPTAFYLCASSRDLGTGWNTEAFFGQGTRLTVV.

The chain joins TRBV6-5 to TRBJ2-7; 7 bases map to TRBD2. Germline trimming cut 5 bases from V and 3 bases from J; bases unmatched to any gene: 7. Per germline, CDR1 MNHEY and CDR2 SVGAGI. The CDR3 spans 14 residues. The CDR3: CASSPGTTNYEQYF. CDR3 nucleotide sequence: TGTGCCAGCAGTCCAGGGACTACCAACTACGAGCAGTACTTC.

This clone was recorded a few times. The V gene is TRBV5-6, the J gene TRBJ1-1; D is possibly TRBD1 (6 bases). The CDR3 loop spans 14 amino acids. Germline CDR1 SGHDT, CDR2 YYEEEE. The germline V and J ends were trimmed by 4 bases and 4 bases, with 14 bases remaining between them. CDR3 nucleotides: TGTGCCAGCAGCGGATTACAGGGAATCACTGAAGCTTTCTTT. Protein product: CASSGLQGITEAFF. The entire variable domain, with the rest obtained from reference TRBV5-6 and TRBJ1-1, is as follows: DAGVTQSPTHLIKTRGQQVTLRCSPKSGHDTVSWYQQALGQGPQFIFQYYEEEERQRGNFPDRFSGHQFPNYSSELNVNALLLGDSALYLCASSGLQGITEAFFGQGTRLTVV.

This chain uses TRBV11-2 with TRBJ2-3; 8 bases fit TRBD2. The CDR3 is 15 amino acids. The germline V gene encodes CDR1 SGHAT and CDR2 FQNNGV. V dropped 5 bases and J dropped 1; count of bases not matched to a gene: 5. CDR3 sequence: CASSPRGGGTDTQYF. CDR3 sequence (DNA): TGTGCCAGCAGCCCCCGGGGGGGCGGCACAGATACGCAGTATTTT. The full variable domain, in which reference TRBV11-2 and TRBJ2-3 provide the parts outside the CDR3, is EAGVAQSPRYKIIEKRQSVAFWCNPISGHATLYWYQQILGQGPKLLIQFQNNGVVDDSQLPKDRFSAERLKGVDSTLKIQPAKLEDSAVYLCASSPRGGGTDTQYFGPGTRLTVL.

The chain has TRBV27 and TRBJ2-3; maybe TRBD1 (5 bases). The germline gives CDR1 MNHEY, CDR2 SMNVEV (reference sequence). The ends were cut back, 5 bases at V and 5 bases at J, with 14 bases in the middle. The CDR3 has 14 residues. The CDR3 is CASSLGAGLDTQYF. CDR3 nucleotide sequence: TGTGCCAGCAGTCTAGGGGCAGGGCTAGATACGCAGTATTTT.

This clone showed up just a few times. J is TRBJ1-3 and V is TRBV6-4, with TRBD1 as a possible D gene (5 bases). V gave up 6 bases and J gave up 4 bases, with 13 bases separating them. CDR3 length equals 14 residues. Germline lookup yields CDR1 MRHNA and CDR2 SNTAGT. The CDR3 protein is CASRPDSFGNTIYF. As DNA, the CDR3 is TGTGCCAGCAGACCCGACAGTTTCGGAAACACCATATATTTT.

This clone was found once. The rearrangement joins TRBV7-9 to TRBJ2-7; TRBD1 agrees at 7 bases. Germline loops: CDR1 SEHNR, CDR2 FQNEAQ (reference sequence). Trimming removed 2 bases from V and 5 bases from J; junction bases left unmatched: 9. CDR3 length equals 15 residues. CDR3 DNA: TGTGCCAGCAGCTTAAGAAAGGGGGCGAAGGACGAGCAGTACTTC. Protein product: CASSLRKGAKDEQYF.

The J gene is TRBJ1-5, the V gene TRBV5-1, with 12 nucleotides matching TRBD1. This CDR3 has 17 residues. Germline-derived CDR1 and CDR2 are SGHRS and YFSETQ. Germline trimming cut 4 bases from V and 3 bases from J; bases unmatched to any gene: 8. The CDR3 DNA is TGCGCCAGCAGCGACGGGACAGGGGGCGCGGACAATCAGCCCCAGCATTTT. Encoded protein: CASSDGTGGADNQPQHF.

The chain links TRBV5-1 to TRBJ1-1; D unresolved. Trimming pared 0 bases from V and 1 base from J, leaving 10 bases between. The length of the CDR3 is 15 residues. Per the germline V gene, CDR1 is SGHRS and CDR2 is YFSETQ. As DNA, the CDR3 is TGCGCCAGCAGCTTGGATTCTATGAGGAACACTGAAGCTTTCTTT. It yields the protein CASSLDSMRNTEAFF.

The chain joins TRBV27 to TRBJ2-7, with 10 bases aligning to TRBD1. The V segment lost 6 bases and the J segment 6 bases; nucleotides outside the gene matches: 8. The germline CDR1 and CDR2 sequences are MNHEY and SMNVEV (reference sequence). This CDR3 has 14 amino acids. This chain's CDR3 is CASRDGTGAPEQYF. CDR3 sequence (DNA): TGTGCCAGCAGGGACGGGACAGGGGCACCCGAGCAGTACTTC.

This chain joins TRBV7-9 and TRBJ2-1; 8 bases are shared with TRBD1. The CDR3 is 13 amino acids. The junction had 6 bases not matched to a gene; V was cut back by 6 bases and J by 8 bases. Per the germline V gene, CDR1 is SEHNR and CDR2 is FQNEAQ (reference sequence). CDR3 protein: CASRSGGLDEQFF. CDR3 bases: TGTGCCAGCAGGTCAGGGGGCCTCGATGAGCAGTTCTTC. Full variable domain (rest looked up from reference TRBV7-9 and TRBJ2-1): DTGVSQNPRHKITKRGQNVTFRCDPISEHNRLYWYRQTLGQGPEFLTYFQNEAQLEKSRLLSDRFSAERPKGSFSTLEIQRTEQGDSAMYLCASRSGGLDEQFFGPGTRLTVL.

The V gene is TRBV7-9, the J gene TRBJ2-3; D gene uncertain. The CDR3 loop spans 13 amino acids. Per the germline V gene, CDR1 is SEHNR and CDR2 is FQNEAQ (reference sequence). The V gene lost 5 bases and the J gene lost 2 bases, with 8 bases spanning the gap. CDR3 coding DNA: TGTGCCAGCAGCAAGGAGCTCACAGATACGCAGTATTTT. Amino acid sequence: CASSKELTDTQYF.

The rearrangement links TRBV2 to TRBJ2-5, with 8 bases fitting TRBD2. With 0 bases clipped from V and 0 bases from J, the junction kept 9 bases outside the gene matches. Germline-derived CDR1 and CDR2 are SNHLY and FYNNEI. This CDR3 is 18 amino acids long. This CDR3 reads CASSEAWVASGYQETQYF. The DNA of the CDR3 is TGTGCCAGCAGTGAAGCTTGGGTTGCTAGCGGGTACCAAGAGACCCAGTACTTC.